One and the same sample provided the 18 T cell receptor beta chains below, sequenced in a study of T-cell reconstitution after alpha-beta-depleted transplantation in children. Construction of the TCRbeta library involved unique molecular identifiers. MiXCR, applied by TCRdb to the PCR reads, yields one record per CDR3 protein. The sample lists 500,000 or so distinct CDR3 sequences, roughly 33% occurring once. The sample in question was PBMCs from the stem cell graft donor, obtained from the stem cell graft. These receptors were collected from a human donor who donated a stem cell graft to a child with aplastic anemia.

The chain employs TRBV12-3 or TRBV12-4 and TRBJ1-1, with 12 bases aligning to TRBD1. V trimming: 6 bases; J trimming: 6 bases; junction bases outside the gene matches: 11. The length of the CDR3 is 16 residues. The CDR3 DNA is TGTGCCAGCAGCCACCGGGACAGGGGGCGATTCGCTGAAGCTTTCTTT. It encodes CASSHRDRGRFAEAFF.

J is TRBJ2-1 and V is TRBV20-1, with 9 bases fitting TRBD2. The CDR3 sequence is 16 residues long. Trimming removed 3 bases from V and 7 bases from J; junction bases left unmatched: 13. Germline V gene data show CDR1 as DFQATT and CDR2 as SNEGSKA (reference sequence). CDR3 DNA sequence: TGCAGTGCTAGCCACCGACTAGCGGCCCCCGGGAATGAGCAGTTCTTC. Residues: CSASHRLAAPGNEQFF.

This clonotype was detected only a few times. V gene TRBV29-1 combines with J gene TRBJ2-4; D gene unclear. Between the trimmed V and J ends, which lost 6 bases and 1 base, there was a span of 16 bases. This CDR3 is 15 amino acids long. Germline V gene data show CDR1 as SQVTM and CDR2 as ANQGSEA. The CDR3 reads CSVAVGLVAKNIQYF. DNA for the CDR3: TGCAGCGTCGCCGTGGGTCTCGTCGCCAAAAACATTCAGTACTTC.

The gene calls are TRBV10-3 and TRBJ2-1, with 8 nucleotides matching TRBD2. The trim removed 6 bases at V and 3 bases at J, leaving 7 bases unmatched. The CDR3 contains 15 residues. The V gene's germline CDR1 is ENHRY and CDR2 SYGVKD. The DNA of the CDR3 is TGTGCCATCAGCCCCAGCGGGAGAGGCTACAATGAGCAGTTCTTC. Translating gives CAISPSGRGYNEQFF.

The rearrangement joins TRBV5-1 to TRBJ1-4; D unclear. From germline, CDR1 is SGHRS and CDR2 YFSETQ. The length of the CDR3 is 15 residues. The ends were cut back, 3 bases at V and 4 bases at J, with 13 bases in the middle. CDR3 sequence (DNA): TGCGCCAGCAGCTCCTTAGGGAAGAATAATGAAAAACTGTTTTTT. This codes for CASSSLGKNNEKLFF.

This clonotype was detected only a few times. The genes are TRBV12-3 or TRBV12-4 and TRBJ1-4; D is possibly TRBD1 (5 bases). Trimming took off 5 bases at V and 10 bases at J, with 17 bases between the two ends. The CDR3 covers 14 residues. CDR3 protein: CASSLRQGGRKLFF. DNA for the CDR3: TGTGCCAGCAGTCTTCGTCAGGGAGGGCGAAAACTGTTTTTT.

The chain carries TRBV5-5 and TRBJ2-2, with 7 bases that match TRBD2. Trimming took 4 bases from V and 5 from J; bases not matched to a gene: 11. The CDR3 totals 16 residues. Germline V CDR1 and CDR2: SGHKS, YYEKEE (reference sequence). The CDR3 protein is CASSTPMEGGTGELFF. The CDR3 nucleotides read TGTGCCAGCAGCACCCCCATGGAGGGAGGGACCGGGGAGCTGTTTTTT. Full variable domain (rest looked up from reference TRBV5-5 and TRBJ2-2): DAGVTQSPTHLIKTRGQQVTLRCSPISGHKSVSWYQQVLGQGPQFIFQYYEKEERGRGNFPDRFSARQFPNYSSELNVNALLLGDSALYLCASSTPMEGGTGELFFGEGSRLTVL.

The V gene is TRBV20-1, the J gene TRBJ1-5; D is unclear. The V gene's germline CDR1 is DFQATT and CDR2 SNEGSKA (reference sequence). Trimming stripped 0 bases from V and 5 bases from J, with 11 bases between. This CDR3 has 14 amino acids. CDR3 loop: CSARDSAGYQPQHF. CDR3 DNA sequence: TGCAGTGCTAGAGATTCAGCCGGGTATCAGCCCCAGCATTTT.

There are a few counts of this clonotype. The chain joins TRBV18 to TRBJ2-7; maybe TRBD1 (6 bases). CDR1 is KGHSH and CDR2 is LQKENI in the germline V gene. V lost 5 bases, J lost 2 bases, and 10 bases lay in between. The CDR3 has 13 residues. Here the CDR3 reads CASSSDRPYEQYV. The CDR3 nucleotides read TGTGCCAGCTCATCGGACAGACCCTACGAGCAGTACGTC.

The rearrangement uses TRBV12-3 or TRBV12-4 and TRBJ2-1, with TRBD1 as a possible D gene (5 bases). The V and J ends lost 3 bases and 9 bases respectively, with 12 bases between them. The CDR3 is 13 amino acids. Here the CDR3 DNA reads TGTGCCAGCAGTTTCAGACAGTCGGGTGAGCAGTTCTTC. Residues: CASSFRQSGEQFF.

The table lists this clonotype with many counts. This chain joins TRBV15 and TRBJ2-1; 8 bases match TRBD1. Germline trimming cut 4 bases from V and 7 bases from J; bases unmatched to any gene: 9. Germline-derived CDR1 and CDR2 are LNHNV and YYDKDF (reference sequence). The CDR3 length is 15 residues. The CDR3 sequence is CATSTQGALGNEQFF. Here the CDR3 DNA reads TGTGCCACCAGCACCCAGGGGGCGCTTGGGAATGAGCAGTTCTTC.

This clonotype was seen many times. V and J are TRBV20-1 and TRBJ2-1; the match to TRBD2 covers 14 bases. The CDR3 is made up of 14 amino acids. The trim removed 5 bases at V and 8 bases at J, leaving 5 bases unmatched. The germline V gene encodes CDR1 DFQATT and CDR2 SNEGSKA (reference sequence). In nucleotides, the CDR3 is TGCAGTGCTGACCGACTAGCGGGAGGGCATGAGCAGTTCTTC. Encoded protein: CSADRLAGGHEQFF.

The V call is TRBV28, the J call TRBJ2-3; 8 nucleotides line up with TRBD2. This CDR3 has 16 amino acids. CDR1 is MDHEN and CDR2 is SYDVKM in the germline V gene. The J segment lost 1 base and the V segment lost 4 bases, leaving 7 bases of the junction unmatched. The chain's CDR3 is CASSWVAGRGTDTQYF. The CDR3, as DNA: TGTGCCAGCAGTTGGGTAGCGGGACGGGGCACAGATACGCAGTATTTT.

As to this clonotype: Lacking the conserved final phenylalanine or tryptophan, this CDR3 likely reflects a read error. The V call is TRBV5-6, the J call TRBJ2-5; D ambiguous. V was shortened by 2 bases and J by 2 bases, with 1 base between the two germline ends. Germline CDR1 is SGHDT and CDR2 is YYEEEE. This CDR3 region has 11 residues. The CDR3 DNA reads TGTGCCAGCAGCTTTCAAGAGACCCAGTACTTG. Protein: CASSFQETQYL.

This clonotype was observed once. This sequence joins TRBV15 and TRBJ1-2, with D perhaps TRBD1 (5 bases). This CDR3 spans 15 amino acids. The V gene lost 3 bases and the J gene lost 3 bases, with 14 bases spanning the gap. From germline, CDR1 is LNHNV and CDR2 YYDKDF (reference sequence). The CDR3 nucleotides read TGTGCCACCAGCAGTCGAACGGGGCGTGACTATGGCTACACCTTC. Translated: CATSSRTGRDYGYTF.

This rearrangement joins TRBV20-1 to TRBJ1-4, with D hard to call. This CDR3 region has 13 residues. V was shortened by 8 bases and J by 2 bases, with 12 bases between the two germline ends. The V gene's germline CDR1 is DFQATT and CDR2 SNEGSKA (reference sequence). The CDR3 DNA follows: TGCAGTCCCCAGCGGGAGACTAATGAAAAACTGTTTTTT. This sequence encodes CSPQRETNEKLFF.

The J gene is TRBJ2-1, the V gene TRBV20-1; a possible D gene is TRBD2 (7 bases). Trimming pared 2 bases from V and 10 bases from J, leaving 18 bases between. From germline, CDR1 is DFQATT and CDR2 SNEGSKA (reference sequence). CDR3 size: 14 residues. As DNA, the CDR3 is TGCAGTGCTAGAAAGGGCCTTGAGGGGGGGGAGCAGTTCTTC. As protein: CSARKGLEGGEQFF.

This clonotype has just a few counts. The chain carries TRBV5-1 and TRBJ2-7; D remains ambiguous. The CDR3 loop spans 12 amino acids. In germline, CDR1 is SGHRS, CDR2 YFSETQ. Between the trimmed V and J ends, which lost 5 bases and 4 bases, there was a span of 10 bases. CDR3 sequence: CASSYPQYEQYV. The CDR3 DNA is TGCGCCAGCAGTTACCCCCAGTACGAGCAGTACGTC.